Below, 13 T cell receptor beta chains from the same sample are listed, as sequenced in a study of T cell responses to AZD1222 COVID-19 vaccine. The repertoire was sequenced with immunoSEQ multiplex PCR; TCRdb's copy has only in-frame clones and lacks some. The sample yields some 120,000 clones, around 88% seen once. The sample in question was peripheral blood, obtained on day 0 of AZD1222 vaccination. These receptors originate from an adult in good health.

The rearrangement links TRBV6-5 to TRBJ1-3; no firm D call. The CDR3 has 14 amino acids. Germline loops: CDR1 MNHEY, CDR2 SVGAGI. The V end was cut by 10 bases, the J end by 2 bases, with 15 bases between. CDR3 residues: CATLERSAGNTIYF. In nucleotides, the CDR3 is TGTGCCACCTTGGAAAGGAGCGCTGGAAACACCATATATTTT.

The chain recombines TRBV7-3 with TRBJ2-3; TRBD1 aligns across 8 bases. Trimming took 2 bases from V and 2 from J; bases not matched to a gene: 6. The length of the CDR3 is 16 residues. Germline loops: CDR1 SGHTA, CDR2 FQGTGA. The chain's CDR3 is CASSLQGARHTDTQYF. CDR3 in DNA: TGTGCCAGCAGCTTACAGGGGGCGCGACACACAGATACGCAGTATTTT.

The V and J genes are TRBV19 and TRBJ1-5, with 7 nucleotides matching TRBD1. The CDR3 is made up of 15 amino acids. The V gene's germline CDR1 is LNHDA and CDR2 SQIVND (reference sequence). The junction had 9 bases not matched to a gene; V was cut back by 7 bases and J by 3 bases. CDR3 DNA: TGTGCCAGTAACCTCGACAGGGTTGACAATCAGCCCCAGCATTTT. This gives the protein CASNLDRVDNQPQHF.

V gene TRBV2 combines with J gene TRBJ2-1; 11 nucleotides line up with TRBD1. V was clipped by 4 bases and J by 7 bases; unmatched bases: 6. The CDR3 is 15 amino acids. Germline CDR1 and CDR2: SNHLY and FYNNEI. This chain's CDR3 is CASSGLGQGGNEQFF. DNA of the CDR3: TGTGCCAGCAGTGGCCTGGGACAGGGGGGTAATGAGCAGTTCTTC.

This clone occurred a few times. The chain carries TRBV20-1 and TRBJ2-7; D possibly corresponds to TRBD1 (5 bases). V was shortened by 3 bases and J by 2 bases, with 23 bases between the two germline ends. Germline CDR1 is DFQATT and CDR2 is SNEGSKA (reference sequence). The CDR3 contains 17 residues. The CDR3, as DNA: TGCAGTGCTAGTAAGCCAGATCCAGACAGCCAGCCCTACGAGCAGTACTTC. Its translation: CSASKPDPDSQPYEQYF.

The CDR3 nucleotides are TGTGCCAGCTCACCACTAGGGCAGGGGGCCCAGGGAGGCTACACCTTC. Translated: CASSPLGQGAQGGYTF. The chain joins TRBV18 to TRBJ1-2, with 8 bases matching TRBD1. The germline V gene encodes CDR1 KGHSH and CDR2 LQKENI. V lost 1 base to trimming and J lost 8 bases; unmatched junction nucleotides: 12. The CDR3 sequence is 16 residues long. The full variable domain, completed using reference TRBV18 and TRBJ1-2, is NAGVMQNPRHLVRRRGQEARLRCSPMKGHSHVYWYRQLPEEGLKFMVYLQKENIIDESGMPKERFSAEFPKEGPSILRIQQVVRGDSAAYFCASSPLGQGAQGGYTFGSGTRLTVV.

The chain has TRBV24-1 and TRBJ1-4; D unclear. V shed 3 bases and J shed 5 bases, with 9 bases lying between them. The germline V gene has CDR1 KGHDR and CDR2 SFDVKD. This CDR3 contains 14 residues. This chain's CDR3 is CATSDGTVNEKLFF. CDR3 nucleotide sequence: TGTGCCACCAGTGATGGAACTGTGAATGAAAAACTGTTTTTT.

The count of this clone is one. V usage is TRBV5-1 and J usage is TRBJ1-4; weak D call: TRBD1 (5 bases). Between the trimmed V and J ends, which lost 3 bases and 8 bases, there was a span of 17 bases. The CDR3 is made up of 15 amino acids. Germline loops: CDR1 SGHRS, CDR2 YFSETQ. The CDR3 spells CASSSAGAQNEKLFF. The CDR3 DNA is TGCGCCAGCAGCTCCGCCGGGGCTCAGAACGAAAAACTGTTTTTT.

Note on this clone: Other DNA sequences within the sample encode an identical CDR3. This sequence joins TRBV15 and TRBJ2-5, with D unresolved. CDR3 length: 13 residues. Germline CDR1 reads LNHNV; CDR2 reads YYDKDF (reference sequence). The V end lost 0 bases, the J end lost 3 bases, and 5 bases lay between the germline ends. CDR3 nucleotide sequence: TGTGCCACCAGCAGAGATCTGAAAGAGACCCAGTACTTC. It translates to CATSRDLKETQYF.

A single count supports this clone. The gene calls are TRBV5-1 and TRBJ1-6; D is perhaps TRBD1 (5 bases). The germline V gene has CDR1 SGHRS and CDR2 YFSETQ. This CDR3 region has 16 residues. The V end was cut by 3 bases, the J end by 7 bases, with 17 bases between. Here the CDR3 reads CASSSLSRTLNSPLHF. The CDR3 region has the DNA TGCGCCAGCAGCTCTCTCTCCAGGACATTAAATTCACCCCTCCACTTT.

This chain connects TRBV4-2 to TRBJ1-2; D is uncertain. Germline V gene lookup returns CDR1 LGHNA and CDR2 YNFKEQ. CDR3 length equals 16 residues. The V and J ends lost 2 bases and 1 base respectively, with 14 bases between them. CDR3 residues: CASSQQWADNNYGYTF. The CDR3 DNA reads TGTGCCAGCAGCCAACAGTGGGCAGATAATAACTATGGCTACACCTTC.

This chain joins TRBV12-5 and TRBJ2-1; D not resolved. In germline, CDR1 is LGHNT, CDR2 FRNRAP. Trimming left V 3 bases short and J 8 bases short, with 5 bases between. The CDR3 has 11 amino acids. DNA of the CDR3: TGTGCTAGTGGTTTAATCGATGAGCAGTTCTTC. As protein: CASGLIDEQFF.

This clone occurred once. This rearrangement joins TRBV18 to TRBJ1-4, with 12 bases fitting TRBD1. The trim removed 1 base at V and 4 bases at J, leaving 7 bases unmatched. From germline, CDR1 is KGHSH and CDR2 LQKENI. This CDR3 is built from 18 residues. CDR3 protein: CASSPLGTGGAGNEKLFF. Here the CDR3 DNA reads TGTGCCAGCTCACCACTGGGGACAGGGGGCGCTGGTAATGAAAAACTGTTTTTT.